This paragraph covers one T cell receptor (beta chain) sequence. Donors were healthy Caucasian individuals from Russia aged about 6 to 90. Each donor's blood draw was 8.5 to 10 milliliters of peripheral blood. The entry originates in a study of blood T cells in healthy people across ages. Looked up from germline, CDR1 is ENHRY and CDR2 is SYGVKD. With 11 bases clipped from V and 6 bases from J, the junction kept 12 bases outside the gene matches. The CDR3 runs 14 residues. A second PCR of about 6 to 12 cycles used a sample-barcoded 5' primer and a J-beta primer mix. Every molecule of cDNA carried a tag from a template-switch adaptor with 12 random nucleotides. In TCRdb, the 5' RACE reads were re-called with MiXCR into one record per CDR3 protein. The sample holds hundreds of thousands of distinct CDR3 sequences; 56% are singletons and the top ten take roughly 24%.

The specimen was blood. This TCR came from a man between 35 and 55 years old in good health. The gene calls are TRBV10-3 and TRBJ2-1; 8 bases fit TRBD2. This CDR3 is CAVSQLAETNEQFF. The CDR3 coding sequence is TGTGCCGTGTCCCAACTAGCGGAAACCAATGAGCAGTTCTTC.